The entry below gives a single T cell receptor beta chain sequence along with its context. Its matching antigen is unknown. This sample was taken from a study of T cell responses to AZD1222 COVID-19 vaccine. Assay: immunoSEQ multiplex PCR; the TCRdb copy retains only in-frame clones and omits some. This sample carries 95,000 to 150,000 clones, over 85% of them seen once, and the ten largest clones take around 8.6%. Germline CDR1 is SNHLY and CDR2 is FYNNEI. CDR3 length: 16 amino acids. V was pared by 6 bases and J by 5 bases, with 9 bases of the junction left unmatched. Overall study findings and caveats: White British donors predominated, females outnumbered males, and clonal diversity was possibly underestimated. Across the whole spike, CD4 TCRs peaked at regions 160-218 and 743-854.

J is TRBJ2-5 and V is TRBV2, with 13 bases aligning to TRBD2. The TCR comes from an adult in good health. The sample here was peripheral blood, taken on day 0 of AZD1222 vaccination. The CDR3 loop is CASSRRTSGSRETQYF. DNA for the CDR3: TGTGCCAGCAGCCGTAGGACTAGCGGGAGTCGTGAGACCCAGTACTTC.